The clone carrying this T cell receptor beta chain came up many times. The antigen remains unidentified. The data are from a study of CD8+CD57+ T cells in acquired aplastic anemia. Study-wide context: The mean DNA yield obtained from sorted CD4+ and CD8+ cells came to 3 to 4 ug. Study-wide findings and caveats: Patients showed no significant difference from controls in CD8+ Simpson's diversity.

This CDR3 is 15 amino acids long. V gave up 0 bases and J gave up 0 bases, with 9 bases separating them. Germline V gene lookup returns CDR1 LGHNA and CDR2 YNFKEQ. TCR beta VDJ combinations and CDR3 sequences were profiled from genomic DNA. TCRdb re-analysed the reads in MiXCR, keeping a single row per CDR3 protein. The table has about 170,000 distinct CDR3 sequences, around 60% seen once. The chain combines TRBV4-2 with TRBJ2-7; D is uncertain. The receptor was isolated from a human donor in good health. Sequencing was carried out using sorted CD4+, CD8+, or CD8+CD57+ T cells (not recorded which) from PBMCs. CDR3 sequence reads: CASSQEIMASYEQYF. The DNA for the CDR3 is TGTGCCAGCAGCCAAGAAATTATGGCCTCCTACGAGCAGTACTTC.